The source of this T cell receptor beta chain is a study of shared clonotypes between healthy human individuals. Study-level points and caveats: Clonotype sharing among the donors was expected to vary with sequencing depth.

Genomic DNA from each subset was divided evenly over several immunoSEQ plates. Measured with immunoSEQ multiplex PCR; TCRdb has only the in-frame clones, and not every one. Among some 1.4 million clones listed, over 95% were seen once. Researchers partitioned CD4+ cells into CD45RA+ naive and CD45RA-negative memory subsets. About this clone: Antigen: not known.

The CDR3 contains 20 residues. The germline gives CDR1 MNHNS, CDR2 SASEGT. J lost 6 bases, V lost 3 bases, and 22 bases had no gene match. The V gene is TRBV6-1, the J gene TRBJ2-1, with 8 bases lining up with TRBD1. The sample was naive CD4+ T cells sorted from blood. Documented subset: CD45RA+ positively selected. This sequence originates from a man younger than 45 in good health. This chain's CDR3 is CASSDEPGTGPLRGSNEQFF. The CDR3 nucleotides are TGTGCCAGCAGTGATGAACCCGGGACAGGACCACTCAGGGGAAGCAATGAGCAGTTCTTC.